One sample yielded the 6 T cell receptor beta chains listed below, sequenced in a study of T-cell memory formation after mild COVID-19. TCRdb analysed the 5' RACE reads with MiXCR anew, one entry per CDR3 protein. This table holds 11,000 to 15,000 distinct CDR3 sequences, around 20% found once. Sequenced: PBMCs or a T cell subset sorted from them (not recorded which). These receptors were collected from an adult woman who had mild COVID-19 (a few samples of this study predate the infection). Cell type and time point are not known.

This clonotype was detected ten times or more. The V gene is TRBV4-1, the J gene TRBJ1-2; TRBD1 aligns across 7 bases. Looked up from germline, CDR1 is MGHRA and CDR2 is YSYEKL. V lost 4 bases to trimming and J lost 3 bases; unmatched junction nucleotides: 8. The CDR3 spans 15 residues. CDR3 nucleotide sequence: TGCGCCAGCAGCCCGTATGACAGGGACTACTATGGCTACACCTTC. Protein: CASSPYDRDYYGYTF.

In its sample, this clonotype ranks as medium-sized. The genes are TRBV5-6 and TRBJ2-1, with TRBD1 matching over 8 bases. V trimming: 3 bases; J trimming: 6 bases; junction bases outside the gene matches: 5. CDR1 is SGHDT, CDR2 YYEEEE, per germline. The length of the CDR3 is 14 residues. The CDR3 nucleotides are TGTGCCAGCAGCTCGATAGGGACAGGCAATGAGCAGTTCTTC. This codes for CASSSIGTGNEQFF.

In this sample, this clonotype turned up many times. One junction end disagrees with the germline gene, perhaps due to a read error. The CDR3 nucleotides read TGTGCCAGCAGCCTAGCCGCGGGGGGCACTGAAGCTTTCTTT. Protein sequence: CASSLAAGGTEAFF. V gene TRBV7-9 combines with J gene TRBJ1-1; D might be TRBD1 (5 bases). CDR3 length equals 14 residues. Germline CDR1 SEHNR, CDR2 FQNEAQ (reference sequence). The full variable domain, rest sourced from reference TRBV7-9 and TRBJ1-1, is DTGVSQNPRHKITKRGQNVTFRCDPISEHNRLYWYRQTLGQGPEFLTYFQNEAQLEKSRLLSDRFSAERPKGSFSTLEIQRTEQGDSAMYLCASSLAAGGTEAFFGQGTRLTVV.

This clonotype has ten or more counts. J is TRBJ2-7 and V is TRBV5-4; D not certain. The CDR3 is 12 amino acids. V was clipped by 5 bases and J by 6 bases, with 12 bases between them. Germline V gives CDR1 SGHNT, CDR2 YYREEE (reference sequence). CDR3 in amino acids: CASSSVGSEQYF. CDR3 nucleotides: TGTGCCAGCAGTTCCGTGGGGTCCGAGCAGTACTTC.

The sample holds many counts of this clonotype. The rearrangement joins TRBV20-1 to TRBJ2-3, with D uncertain. The CDR3 spans 15 residues. In germline, CDR1 is DFQATT, CDR2 SNEGSKA (reference sequence). V gave up 3 bases and J gave up 2 bases, with 15 bases separating them. In DNA form, the CDR3 reads TGCAGTGCTAGCGGGTATAGAGAGGTCACAGATACGCAGTATTTT. Translating gives CSASGYREVTDTQYF.

This clonotype was counted many times. The rearrangement links TRBV7-9 to TRBJ1-1; possibly TRBD1 for D (6 bases). Germline CDR1 and CDR2: SEHNR and FQNEAQ (reference sequence). This CDR3 is 11 amino acids long. V lost 5 bases, J lost 7 bases, and 8 bases lay in between. The CDR3 spells CASSLGGEAFF. The DNA for the CDR3 is TGTGCCAGCAGCCTAGGGGGTGAAGCTTTCTTT.